This T cell receptor beta chain was captured by sequencing in a study of cytomegalovirus exposure and HLA in healthy donors. This clone has a single count. The antigen is unknown. Germline V gives CDR1 LNHDA, CDR2 SQIVND (reference sequence). The ends lost 6 bases at V and 1 base at J; junction bases unmatched: 6. This CDR3 spans 15 amino acids. The PCR contained 60 Vbeta and 13 Jbeta primers. Only in-frame clones appear in the TCRdb table, and some are missing; sequencing was by immunoSEQ multiplex PCR. Seen here are 150,000 to 200,000 clones, about four fifths observed once, and the top ten hold more than 5.5%. Findings of the study overall: Reportedly, cytomegalovirus status was diagnosed with high sensitivity and specificity. Fewer than 20,000 TCR beta sequences were associated with HLA alleles at 0.05 false discovery rate in a later analysis. Rare TCR sequences dominated, though some public TCRs recurred in many donors.

Sequencing was carried out using PBMCs. This sequence was found in a young man in good health and CMV-seropositive. The chain employs TRBV19 and TRBJ2-7, with 10 bases fitting TRBD2. CDR3 DNA: TGTGCCAGTAGACCTAGCGGGGGTTTTTCCTACGAGCAGTACTTC. Translation: CASRPSGGFSYEQYF.